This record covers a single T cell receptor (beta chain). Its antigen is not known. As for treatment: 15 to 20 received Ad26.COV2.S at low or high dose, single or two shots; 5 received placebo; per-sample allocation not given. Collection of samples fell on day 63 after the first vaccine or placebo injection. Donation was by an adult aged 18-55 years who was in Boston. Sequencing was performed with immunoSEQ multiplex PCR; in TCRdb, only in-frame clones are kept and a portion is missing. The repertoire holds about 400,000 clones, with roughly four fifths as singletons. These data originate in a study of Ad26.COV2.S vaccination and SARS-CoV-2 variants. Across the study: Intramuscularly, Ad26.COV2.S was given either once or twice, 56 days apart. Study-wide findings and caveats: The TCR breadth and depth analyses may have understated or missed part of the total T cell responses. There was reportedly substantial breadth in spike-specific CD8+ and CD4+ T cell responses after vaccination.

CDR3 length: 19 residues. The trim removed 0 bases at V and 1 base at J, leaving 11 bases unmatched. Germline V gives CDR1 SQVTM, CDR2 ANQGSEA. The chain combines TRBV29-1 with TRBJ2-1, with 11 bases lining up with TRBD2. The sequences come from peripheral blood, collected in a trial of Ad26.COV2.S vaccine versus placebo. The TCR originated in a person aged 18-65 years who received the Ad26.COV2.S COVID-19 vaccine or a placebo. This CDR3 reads CSVEDLILAGVGSYNEQFF. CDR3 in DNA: TGCAGCGTTGAAGATCTGATACTAGCGGGAGTAGGGTCCTACAATGAGCAGTTCTTC.